Following are 19 T cell receptor beta chains from one sample sequenced in a study of somatic mutations in cytotoxic T cells in rheumatoid arthritis. The data were produced by immunoSEQ multiplex PCR, yet TCRdb's version contains in-frame clones alone and is incomplete. Altogether some 20,000 clones are present, around 86% being singletons, with the ten largest covering over 13%. Sequenced material: CD8+ T cells sorted from blood. The receptor set was obtained from an adult with rheumatoid arthritis.

V usage is TRBV6-1 and J usage is TRBJ1-1; no clear D gene. CDR1 is MNHNS and CDR2 is SASEGT in the germline V gene. The CDR3 consists of 12 residues. V shed 3 bases and J shed 2 bases, with 4 bases lying between them. The DNA for the CDR3 is TGTGCCAGCAGTGAGGGTAACACTGAAGCTTTCTTT. It translates to CASSEGNTEAFF.

The chain uses TRBV9 and TRBJ2-2; possibly TRBD1 for D (6 bases). V shed 3 bases and J shed 1 base, with 13 bases lying between them. CDR1 and CDR2 (germline): SGDLS, YYNGEE. The CDR3 contains 16 residues. CDR3 loop: CASSARQVENTGELFF. Here the CDR3 DNA reads TGTGCCAGCAGCGCCCGACAGGTTGAGAACACCGGGGAGCTGTTTTTT.

The CDR3 sequence is CASSQGVAGTDTQYF. DNA for the CDR3: TGCGCCAGCAGCCAAGGAGTGGCGGGGACAGATACGCAGTATTTT. The V and J genes are TRBV4-1 and TRBJ2-3, with D possibly TRBD2 on 6 matching bases. The length of the CDR3 is 15 residues. The germline CDR1 and CDR2 sequences are MGHRA and YSYEKL. The V end lost 1 base, the J end lost 3 bases, and 11 bases lay between the germline ends.

The V and J genes are TRBV2 and TRBJ2-2; D is undetermined. The CDR3 is 15 residues long. From germline, CDR1 is SNHLY and CDR2 FYNNEI. Trimming took off 1 base at V and 1 base at J, with 7 bases between the two ends. The CDR3 DNA reads as TGTGCCAGCAGTGAAGGCCCCCAGAACACCGGGGAGCTGTTTTTT. This sequence encodes CASSEGPQNTGELFF. The full variable domain, completed using reference TRBV2 and TRBJ2-2, is EPEVTQTPSHQVTQMGQEVILRCVPISNHLYFYWYRQILGQKVEFLVSFYNNEISEKSEIFDDQFSVERPDGSNFTLKIRSTKLEDSAMYFCASSEGPQNTGELFFGEGSRLTVL.

This clone was counted a single time. The V call is TRBV2, the J call TRBJ2-5; tentatively, D is TRBD1 or TRBD2 (6 bases each). Trimming removed 3 bases from V and 3 bases from J, with 8 bases in between. Germline values: CDR1 SNHLY, CDR2 FYNNEI. The CDR3 spans 13 residues. The CDR3 spells CASSEGGKETQYF. In DNA form, the CDR3 reads TGTGCCAGCAGTGAGGGGGGCAAAGAGACCCAGTACTTC.

The V and J genes are TRBV4-3 and TRBJ2-1; no firm D call. V lost 4 bases and J lost 6, with 13 bases in between. The CDR3 loop spans 14 amino acids. Germline CDR1 LGHNA, CDR2 YSLEER. This CDR3 reads CASSRSGGLNEQFF. Here the CDR3 DNA reads TGCGCCAGCAGCCGCTCTGGCGGCCTCAATGAGCAGTTCTTC.

As to this clone: One end of the junction is discordant with germline, which a read error may explain. V is TRBV7-7 and J is TRBJ1-1; D is uncertain. This CDR3 spans 13 amino acids. CDR1 is SSHAT and CDR2 is FNYEAQ in the germline V gene (reference sequence). This CDR3 reads CASSLDPYTEAFF. CDR3 nucleotide sequence: TGTGCTAGCAGCTTAGATCCCTACACTGAAGCTTTCTTT.

This chain joins TRBV19 and TRBJ2-7, with 8 bases fitting TRBD1. CDR1 and CDR2 from the germline V gene are LNHDA and SQIVND (reference sequence). This CDR3 comprises 14 residues. Losses at the gene ends were 3 bases for V and 2 bases for J; bases not matched to a gene: 3. CDR3 residues: CASSMTGEAYEQYF. The CDR3 nucleotides are TGTGCCAGTAGTATGACAGGGGAAGCCTACGAGCAGTACTTC.

The chain is built from TRBV7-2 and TRBJ1-1, with D perhaps matching TRBD1 (5 bases). V was clipped by 1 base and J by 5 bases, with 11 bases between them. Germline V gives CDR1 SGHTA, CDR2 FQGNSA. The CDR3 is 14 residues long. In DNA form, the CDR3 reads TGTGCCAGCAGCTTAGAGGGACCTTCAACTGAAGCTTTCTTT. It codes for CASSLEGPSTEAFF.

This chain uses TRBV7-9 with TRBJ2-1, with unresolved D. The CDR3 consists of 14 residues. Germline V lookup: CDR1 SEHNR, CDR2 FQNEAQ (reference sequence). V dropped 1 base and J dropped 0 bases, with 4 bases sitting between them. CDR3 protein: CASSLVGSYNEQFF. The CDR3 bases are TGTGCCAGCAGCTTAGTAGGCTCCTACAATGAGCAGTTCTTC.

The V call is TRBV30, the J call TRBJ2-7; 13 nucleotides match TRBD2. V trimming: 1 base; J trimming: 6 bases; junction bases outside the gene matches: 3. The germline V gene encodes CDR1 GTSNPN and CDR2 SVGIG (reference sequence). The CDR3 runs to 14 residues. In nucleotides, the CDR3 is TGTGCCTGGAGTGGGACTAGCGGGAGTAGCGAGCAGTACTTC. It codes for CAWSGTSGSSEQYF.

The rearrangement joins TRBV28 to TRBJ2-5, with D possibly matching TRBD2 (6 bases). This CDR3 contains 15 residues. Trimming shortened V by 3 bases and J by 0 bases, and 11 bases separated the two germline ends. Germline V CDR1 and CDR2: MDHEN, SYDVKM. The CDR3 DNA follows: TGTGCCAGCAGTTTGGCCAGGGAGGACCAAGAGACCCAGTACTTC. Its translation: CASSLAREDQETQYF. Full variable domain (outside the CDR3, taken from reference TRBV28 and TRBJ2-5): DVKVTQSSRYLVKRTGEKVFLECVQDMDHENMFWYRQDPGLGLRLIYFSYDVKMKEKGDIPEGYSVSREKKERFSLILESASTNQTSMYLCASSLAREDQETQYFGPGTRLLVL.

The gene calls are TRBV28 and TRBJ2-7, with no clear D. CDR1 and CDR2 from the germline V gene are MDHEN and SYDVKM. CDR3 size: 15 residues. The V and J ends lost 8 bases and 5 bases respectively, with 22 bases between them. CDR3 loop: CASVPLVGSWNEQYV. Here the CDR3 DNA reads TGTGCCAGCGTCCCCCTTGTCGGCAGCTGGAACGAGCAGTACGTC.

The CDR3 protein is CASSSEPGLASYEQYF. CDR3 bases: TGTGCCAGCAGTTCCGAGCCGGGACTAGCGTCCTACGAGCAGTACTTC. This sequence joins TRBV5-4 and TRBJ2-7; 10 nucleotides align to TRBD2. Trimming took 5 bases from V and 1 from J; bases not matched to a gene: 9. Germline CDR1 SGHNT, CDR2 YYREEE (reference sequence). The CDR3 contains 16 residues. The variable domain in full, with the rest retrieved from reference TRBV5-4 and TRBJ2-7, is ETGVTQSPTHLIKTRGQQVTLRCSSQSGHNTVSWYQQALGQGPQFIFQYYREEENGRGNFPPRFSGLQFPNYSSELNVNALELDDSALYLCASSSEPGLASYEQYFGPGTRLTVT.

The J gene is TRBJ2-6, the V gene TRBV11-2; 12 nucleotides align to TRBD2. V lost 0 bases to trimming and J lost 4 bases; unmatched junction nucleotides: 10. CDR3 length equals 20 residues. Germline V CDR1 and CDR2: SGHAT, FQNNGV. CDR3 DNA sequence: TGTGCCAGCAGCTTAGAGGTACTAGCGGGAGGATCGGGCGGGGCCAACGTCCTGACTTTC. Translation gives CASSLEVLAGGSGGANVLTF.

V and J are TRBV11-2 and TRBJ2-1; no clear D gene. The CDR3 totals 16 residues. CDR1 SGHAT and CDR2 FQNNGV come from the germline V gene. The germline V and J ends were trimmed by 1 base and 0 bases, with 10 bases remaining between them. The CDR3 coding sequence is TGTGCCAGCAGCTTAGTAGCCGTAGGCTCCTACAATGAGCAGTTCTTC. This sequence encodes CASSLVAVGSYNEQFF. The entire variable domain, with the rest obtained from reference TRBV11-2 and TRBJ2-1, is as follows: EAGVAQSPRYKIIEKRQSVAFWCNPISGHATLYWYQQILGQGPKLLIQFQNNGVVDDSQLPKDRFSAERLKGVDSTLKIQPAKLEDSAVYLCASSLVAVGSYNEQFFGPGTRLTVL.

J is TRBJ1-5 and V is TRBV6-5, with 8 nucleotides matching TRBD1. This CDR3 is 14 amino acids long. V gave up 5 bases and J gave up 6 bases; unmatched junction bases: 6. Per germline, CDR1 MNHEY and CDR2 SVGAGI. Here the CDR3 DNA reads TGTGCCAGCAGTCTCGGACAGGGAGGTCAGCCCCAGCATTTT. It yields the protein CASSLGQGGQPQHF.

The chain has TRBV4-1 and TRBJ1-4; tentative D call: TRBD1 (5 bases). The CDR3 runs to 16 residues. CDR1 and CDR2 from the germline V gene are MGHRA and YSYEKL. Trimming cost V 0 bases and J 7 bases, with 15 bases left between them. This chain's CDR3 is CASSQEGHLMSEKLFF. In DNA, the CDR3 is TGCGCCAGCAGCCAAGAAGGACACTTGATGAGTGAAAAACTGTTTTTT.

The V gene is TRBV9, the J gene TRBJ1-2, with TRBD1 identical over 10 bases. V lost 0 bases and J lost 6; bases outside the gene matches: 5. CDR1 SGDLS and CDR2 YYNGEE come from the germline V gene. This CDR3 has 15 residues. CDR3 DNA: TGTGCCAGCAGCGTAGAGACAGGGGGCGAGAATGGCTACACCTTC. It yields the protein CASSVETGGENGYTF.